This TCR beta chain was captured in a study of breast tumors, draining lymph nodes, adjacent tissues. The germline gives CDR1 SGHKS, CDR2 YYEKEE (reference sequence). Unmatched junction bases numbered 6, after V lost 0 bases and J lost 4 bases. The CDR3 runs to 16 residues. Study observations and caveats: Most tumor T cells seemingly derive from lymph node, then expand in tumor. Tumor TCR diversity was below lymph nodes but above nontumor tissue.

This clonotype was recorded many times. What it binds is unknown. Samples came from axillary lymph nodes draining the breast cancer. TCRdb used MiXCR to reprocess the multiplex PCR reads, holding one entry per CDR3 protein. Found here are 200,000 to 250,000 distinct CDR3 sequences, under 35% of them singletons; the top ten hold over 3.5%. The receptor was derived from a female donor with breast cancer. Some clones in this sample may be carry-over from other donors' samples. The chain couples TRBV5-5 to TRBJ1-2, with 10 positions matching TRBD1. Sequencing input: axillary lymph node tissue. CDR3 nucleotides: TGTGCCAGCAGCTTGGATCCGGGACAGGGGTTCTATGGCTACACCTTC. Translating it yields CASSLDPGQGFYGYTF.